A single sample is the source of the 25 T cell receptor beta chains below, sequenced in a study of T cell changes during pregnancy in multiple sclerosis. Some clones are missing from TCRdb's copy, which holds only in-frame ones; the method was immunoSEQ multiplex PCR. The top ten hold 0.65% to 0.9% of the sample, which has tens of thousands of clones, 85% to 95% seen once. The sample was peripheral blood, taken in the first trimester of pregnancy. The origin of the receptors is a female donor with multiple sclerosis, enrolled in a pregnancy study.

V usage is TRBV2 and J usage is TRBJ1-5; no firm D call. The V gene's germline CDR1 is SNHLY and CDR2 FYNNEI. The CDR3 covers 15 residues. V dropped 0 bases and J dropped 4 bases, with 10 bases sitting between them. The CDR3 here is CASSEAGVGNQPQHF. The CDR3 DNA reads TGTGCCAGCAGTGAAGCGGGAGTCGGGAATCAGCCCCAGCATTTT.

This chain connects TRBV12-5 to TRBJ1-2; 9 bases align to TRBD1. V shed 1 base and J 6 bases; nucleotides not matched to a gene: 9. CDR3 length: 16 amino acids. The germline V gene has CDR1 LGHNT and CDR2 FRNRAP. The chain's CDR3 is CASGLAPEGQGNGYTF. CDR3 in DNA: TGTGCTAGTGGTTTGGCCCCAGAAGGACAGGGGAATGGCTACACCTTC.

The CDR3 spells CASSFPGQGGQFF. The DNA of the CDR3 is TGTGCCAGCAGCTTCCCCGGGCAGGGGGGGCAGTTCTTC. This sequence joins TRBV7-9 and TRBJ2-1, with TRBD1 as a possible D gene (7 bases). Trimming left V 3 bases short and J 12 bases short, with 15 bases between. CDR3 length equals 13 residues. Per the germline V gene, CDR1 is SEHNR and CDR2 is FQNEAQ (reference sequence).

V and J are TRBV5-1 and TRBJ2-3, with TRBD2 matching 15 bases. In germline, CDR1 is SGHRS, CDR2 YFSETQ. V lost 0 bases and J lost 4; bases outside the gene matches: 3. The CDR3 runs to 17 residues. In DNA form, the CDR3 reads TGCGCCAGCAGCTTGGCTTGGACTAGCGGGGGGGCAGATACGCAGTATTTT. It is translated as CASSLAWTSGGADTQYF.

The chain recombines TRBV4-3 with TRBJ2-5, with 7 bases aligning to TRBD2. The CDR3 is made up of 13 amino acids. V dropped 0 bases and J dropped 11; count of bases not matched to a gene: 6. CDR1 is LGHNA, CDR2 YSLEER, per germline. CDR3 in DNA: TGCGCCAGCAGCCAAGATCTGGCGGGGGAGCAGTACTTC. Translated, it gives CASSQDLAGEQYF.

The V call is TRBV2, the J call TRBJ2-3, with D possibly matching TRBD2 (6 bases). This CDR3 region has 14 residues. Germline CDR1 and CDR2: SNHLY and FYNNEI. The V and J ends lost 6 bases and 4 bases respectively, with 14 bases between them. For the CDR3, the DNA is TGTGCCAGCAGGGGGAGGCGTCCCCCAGATACGCAGTATTTT. It translates to CASRGRRPPDTQYF.

The chain recombines TRBV5-1 with TRBJ1-1; 8 positions match TRBD1. The CDR3 length is 17 residues. J was trimmed by 0 bases and V by 4 bases; bases with no gene match: 11. In germline, CDR1 is SGHRS, CDR2 YFSETQ. The CDR3 is CASSAGQGSNMNTEAFF. For the CDR3, the DNA is TGCGCCAGCAGCGCCGGACAGGGAAGTAACATGAACACTGAAGCTTTCTTT. Looking up the rest from reference TRBV5-1 and TRBJ1-1 gives the full variable domain: KAGVTQTPRYLIKTRGQQVTLSCSPISGHRSVSWYQQTPGQGLQFLFEYFSETQRNKGNFPGRFSGRQFSNSRSEMNVSTLELGDSALYLCASSAGQGSNMNTEAFFGQGTRLTVV.

The J gene is TRBJ1-4, the V gene TRBV4-3; D is unclear. This CDR3 has 16 residues. In germline, CDR1 is LGHNA, CDR2 YSLEER. Trimming took off 0 bases at V and 3 bases at J, with 11 bases between the two ends. The CDR3 sequence: CASSQETPISNEKLFF. In DNA form, the CDR3 reads TGCGCCAGCAGCCAAGAGACACCAATATCTAATGAAAAACTGTTTTTT.

The genes are TRBV11-2 and TRBJ2-1; a weak D match, TRBD2 (6 bases). The germline V and J ends were trimmed by 1 base and 9 bases, with 10 bases remaining between them. CDR1 and CDR2 (germline): SGHAT, FQNNGV. This CDR3 region has 13 residues. The DNA for the CDR3 is TGTGCCAGCAGCTTAGCCCGCGGGACTGAGCAGTTCTTC. It translates to CASSLARGTEQFF.

The J gene is TRBJ2-5, the V gene TRBV27; D gene unclear. Germline V gene lookup returns CDR1 MNHEY and CDR2 SMNVEV (reference sequence). The CDR3 consists of 16 residues. The V gene lost 5 bases and the J gene lost 2 bases, with 18 bases spanning the gap. CDR3 DNA sequence: TGTGCCAGCAGTAAGTCCCCGGGTCTAACTCAAGAGACCCAGTACTTC. Amino acids: CASSKSPGLTQETQYF.

This clone was counted a single time. The chain has TRBV6-5 and TRBJ1-1; D is unclear. The germline CDR1 and CDR2 sequences are MNHEY and SVGAGI. Trimming shortened V by 6 bases and J by 9 bases, and 8 bases separated the two germline ends. The CDR3 spans 10 residues. CDR3 protein: CASSEGKAFF. DNA of the CDR3: TGTGCCAGCAGCGAGGGCAAAGCTTTCTTT.

The CDR3 here is CSVVQGAIRDTQYF. The CDR3, as DNA: TGCAGCGTTGTACAGGGGGCGATAAGAGATACGCAGTATTTT. The chain links TRBV29-1 to TRBJ2-3; 9 nucleotides agree with TRBD1. The CDR3 has 14 residues. Germline V gene data show CDR1 as SQVTM and CDR2 as ANQGSEA. Trimming at V came to 4 bases and at J to 5 bases, leaving 7 bases not matched to a gene.

The chain combines TRBV11-2 with TRBJ2-1; TRBD2 agrees at 7 bases. The CDR3 consists of 15 residues. The V and J ends lost 6 bases and 3 bases, in that order; junction bases with no gene match: 8. Germline V CDR1 and CDR2: SGHAT, FQNNGV. The CDR3 coding sequence is TGTGCCAGCAGTCTCCGGGACTATCTCTACAATGAGCAGTTCTTC. This gives the protein CASSLRDYLYNEQFF.

This sequence joins TRBV7-9 and TRBJ2-7; D possibly corresponds to TRBD2 (5 bases). This CDR3 is 17 amino acids long. The germline CDR1 and CDR2 sequences are SEHNR and FQNEAQ (reference sequence). Trimming pared 4 bases from V and 2 bases from J, leaving 21 bases between. Here the CDR3 reads CASSSGRAGWNTYEQYF. CDR3 sequence (DNA): TGTGCCAGCAGCTCAGGACGGGCGGGTTGGAACACCTACGAGCAGTACTTC.

This chain joins TRBV5-1 and TRBJ1-1; D might be TRBD1 (5 bases). The CDR3 has 15 amino acids. CDR1 SGHRS and CDR2 YFSETQ come from the germline V gene. V was cut by 3 bases and J by 1 base, with 13 bases left in between. The DNA for the CDR3 is TGCGCCAGCAGCTGGGCCCTTGGGGCGAACACTGAAGCTTTCTTT. This encodes CASSWALGANTEAFF.

This clone appeared a single time. The chain has TRBV10-3 and TRBJ1-2, with D tentatively TRBD1 (5 bases). In germline, CDR1 is ENHRY, CDR2 SYGVKD. The CDR3 is 12 residues long. V gave up 3 bases and J gave up 6 bases, with 8 bases separating them. The CDR3 DNA sequence: TGTGCCATCAGTGACAGGGTCCATGGCTACACCTTC. Its translation is CAISDRVHGYTF.

This chain connects TRBV11-2 to TRBJ2-5; possibly TRBD1 for D (6 bases). Trimming stripped 3 bases from V and 7 bases from J, with 15 bases between. CDR1 SGHAT and CDR2 FQNNGV come from the germline V gene. The CDR3 has 14 amino acids. The CDR3 bases are TGTGCCAGCAGCTTTGGCACAGGGATGGCGACCCAGTACTTC. This gives the protein CASSFGTGMATQYF.

The rearrangement links TRBV7-2 to TRBJ1-6, with a tentative D call TRBD1 (6 bases). CDR3 length equals 16 residues. V shed 8 bases and J shed 0 bases, with 14 bases lying between them. Germline V gives CDR1 SGHTA, CDR2 FQGNSA. CDR3: CASGPTGISYNSPLHF. CDR3 DNA: TGTGCCAGCGGACCTACAGGGATCTCCTATAATTCACCCCTCCACTTT. Based on the CDR3 plus reference TRBV7-2 and TRBJ1-6, the full variable domain is GAGVSQSPSNKVTEKGKDVELRCDPISGHTALYWYRQSLGQGLEFLIYFQGNSAPDKSGLPSDRFSAERTGGSVSTLTIQRTQQEDSAVYLCASGPTGISYNSPLHFGNGTRLTVT.

The chain couples TRBV5-4 to TRBJ2-7; 7 nucleotides align to TRBD1. The CDR3 is 15 residues long. Germline trimming cut 4 bases from V and 2 bases from J; bases unmatched to any gene: 9. The germline V gene encodes CDR1 SGHNT and CDR2 YYREEE (reference sequence). The CDR3: CASSRAGGNPYEQYF. The CDR3 DNA sequence: TGTGCCAGCAGCAGGGCAGGGGGTAACCCCTACGAGCAGTACTTC.

CDR3 protein: CASSLLLTEQETQYF. The CDR3 coding sequence is TGTGCCAGCAGCTTGTTATTGACGGAGCAAGAGACCCAGTACTTC. This chain connects TRBV5-8 to TRBJ2-5; D is unresolved. This CDR3 is built from 15 residues. Trimming took 1 base from V and 2 from J, leaving 12 bases between them. The germline CDR1 and CDR2 sequences are SGHTS and YDEGEE.

V usage is TRBV19 and J usage is TRBJ2-3; tentatively, D is TRBD1 (5 bases). The germline gives CDR1 LNHDA, CDR2 SQIVND (reference sequence). This CDR3 is 15 amino acids long. Deletions cut 3 bases from V and 2 bases from J, with 12 bases between. CDR3 sequence: CASSISGLITDTQYF. In DNA form, the CDR3 reads TGTGCCAGTAGTATTTCAGGGTTGATCACAGATACGCAGTATTTT.

The rearrangement links TRBV2 to TRBJ1-2, with TRBD1 matching over 10 bases. Germline lookup yields CDR1 SNHLY and CDR2 FYNNEI. The trim removed 6 bases at V and 7 bases at J, leaving 8 bases unmatched. The CDR3 loop spans 14 amino acids. The CDR3 here is CASSATRDRGGYTF. Written as DNA, the CDR3 is TGTGCCAGCAGCGCGACCCGGGACAGGGGTGGCTACACCTTC.

V is TRBV5-6 and J is TRBJ1-1; the D gene is possibly TRBD1 (5 bases). This CDR3 is built from 17 residues. In germline, CDR1 is SGHDT, CDR2 YYEEEE. V dropped 2 bases and J dropped 0 bases, with 17 bases sitting between them. This CDR3 is CASSFSQGRLMNTEAFF. CDR3 nucleotides: TGTGCCAGCAGCTTTTCCCAGGGAAGATTAATGAACACTGAAGCTTTCTTT.

This clone was recorded once. The gene calls are TRBV21-1 and TRBJ1-5. TRBV21-1 is an annotated pseudogene. This CDR3 is 15 amino acids long. The CDR3 protein is CASSKRGLGNQPQHF. The CDR3 DNA is TGTGCCAGCAGCAAACGGGGACTCGGGAATCAGCCCCAGCATTTT.

This clone occurred once. This chain links TRBV7-9 with TRBJ2-3; TRBD2 aligns across 10 bases. Losses at the gene ends were 4 bases for V and 8 bases for J; bases not matched to a gene: 0. There are 12 residues in the CDR3. CDR1 SEHNR and CDR2 FQNEAQ come from the germline V gene (reference sequence). The CDR3, as DNA: TGTGCCAGCAGCTGGACTAGCGGTACGCAGTATTTT. Translating gives CASSWTSGTQYF.